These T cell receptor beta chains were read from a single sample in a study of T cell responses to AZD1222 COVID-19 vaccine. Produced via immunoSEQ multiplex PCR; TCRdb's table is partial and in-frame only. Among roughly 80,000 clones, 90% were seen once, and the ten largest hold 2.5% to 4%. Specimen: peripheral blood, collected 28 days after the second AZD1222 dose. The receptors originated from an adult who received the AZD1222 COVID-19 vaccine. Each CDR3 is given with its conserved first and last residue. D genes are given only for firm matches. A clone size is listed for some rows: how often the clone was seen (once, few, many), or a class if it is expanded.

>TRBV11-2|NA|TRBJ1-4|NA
CASSLDRAGMREKLFF
TGTGCCAGCAGCTTAGATCGCGCAGGAATGAGGGAAAAACTGTTTTTT
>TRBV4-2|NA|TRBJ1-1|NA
CASSPHLEGMNTEAFF
TGTGCCAGCAGCCCACACCTGGAGGGAATGAACACTGAAGCTTTCTTT
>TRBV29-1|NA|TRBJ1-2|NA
CSVAENGYGYTF
TGCAGCGTTGCTGAGAATGGCTATGGCTACACCTTC
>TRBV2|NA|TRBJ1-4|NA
CASSEAEKLFF
TGTGCCAGCAGTGAAGCCGAAAAACTGTTTTTT
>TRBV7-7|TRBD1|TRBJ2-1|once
CASSLAVGQGGEQFF
TGTGCCAGCAGCTTAGCGGTCGGACAGGGGGGTGAGCAGTTCTTC
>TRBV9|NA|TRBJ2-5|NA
CASSVDGAGVETQYF
TGTGCCAGCAGCGTAGATGGGGCGGGTGTAGAGACCCAGTACTTC
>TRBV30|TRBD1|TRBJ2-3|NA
CAWSKDRATDTQYF
TGTGCCTGGAGTAAGGACAGGGCCACAGATACGCAGTATTTT
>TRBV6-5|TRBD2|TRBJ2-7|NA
CASSYPIRDYSYEQYF
TGTGCCAGCAGTTACCCCATCCGGGACTACTCCTACGAGCAGTACTTC
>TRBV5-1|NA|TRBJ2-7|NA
CASSPGTQTYEQYF
TGCGCCAGCAGCCCCGGGACACAAACTTACGAGCAGTACTTC
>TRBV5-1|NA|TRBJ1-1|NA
CASSLMGRLNTEAFF
TGCGCCAGCAGCTTGATGGGACGATTGAACACTGAAGCTTTCTTT
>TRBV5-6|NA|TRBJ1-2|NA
CASSLVSRGDYGYTF
TGTGCCAGCAGCCTGGTTTCACGGGGTGACTATGGCTACACCTTC
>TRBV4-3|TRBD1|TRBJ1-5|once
CASSQYRGSNQPQHF
TGCGCCAGCAGCCAATACAGGGGGAGCAATCAGCCCCAGCATTTT
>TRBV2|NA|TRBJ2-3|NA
CASSRGTSSTDTQYF
TGTGCCAGCAGCAGAGGGACATCAAGCACAGATACGCAGTATTTT
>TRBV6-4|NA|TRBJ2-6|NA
CASSEGSSGANVLTF
TGTGCCAGCAGTGAGGGTAGCTCTGGGGCCAACGTCCTGACTTTC
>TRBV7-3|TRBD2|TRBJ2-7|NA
CASSPQYGTSYEQYF
TGTGCCAGCAGCCCTCAATACGGGACTAGCTACGAGCAGTACTTC
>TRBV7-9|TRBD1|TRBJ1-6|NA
CASSLTGQGNSPLHF
TGTGCCAGCAGCTTAACGGGACAGGGTAATTCACCCCTCCACTTT
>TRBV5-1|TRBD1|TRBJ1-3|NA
CASSSVPGQGNTIYF
TGCGCCAGCAGCTCCGTACCGGGACAGGGAAACACCATATATTTT
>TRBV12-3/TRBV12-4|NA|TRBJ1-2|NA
CASRGHYYGYTF
TGTGCCTCCAGAGGGCACTACTATGGCTACACCTTC